Listed here are 27 T cell receptor beta chains from one sample, sequenced in a study of blood T cell repertoires in COVID-19. Only in-frame clones appear in the TCRdb table, and some are missing; sequencing was by immunoSEQ multiplex PCR. This table has 300,000 to 450,000 clones, about 90% appearing once. Sequenced: PBMCs or T cells enriched from blood (not recorded which). The receptors shown here come from a woman in her 30s who had recovered from COVID-19.

The rearrangement joins TRBV19 to TRBJ1-4; D call uncertain. CDR3 length equals 16 residues. Looked up from germline, CDR1 is LNHDA and CDR2 is SQIVND (reference sequence). The V gene lost 3 bases and the J gene lost 0 bases, with 11 bases spanning the gap. DNA of the CDR3: TGTGCCAGTAGTATTGGACTGGTTTCAACTAATGAAAAACTGTTTTTT. It encodes CASSIGLVSTNEKLFF.

This clone occurred once. The genes are TRBV2 and TRBJ2-1, with 8 positions matching TRBD2. In germline, CDR1 is SNHLY, CDR2 FYNNEI. Trimming removed 2 bases from V and 15 bases from J; junction bases left unmatched: 15. This CDR3 is built from 15 residues. In DNA form, the CDR3 reads TGTGCCAGCAGTGAATCCCGGGGGGGCCGTGCAGCTAGGTTCTTC. Amino acid sequence: CASSESRGGRAARFF.

The chain links TRBV3-1 (or the pseudogene TRBV3-2) to TRBJ2-7, with 8 bases fitting TRBD1. Germline V lookup: CDR1 LGHDT, CDR2 YNNKEL (reference sequence). The CDR3 spans 14 residues. V dropped 4 bases and J dropped 0; count of bases not matched to a gene: 2. CDR3 coding DNA: TGTGCCAGCAGCCTGGGGACAGGCTCCTACGAGCAGTACTTC. Translated: CASSLGTGSYEQYF.

The chain carries TRBV19 and TRBJ1-6; possible D gene TRBD1, 5 bases. The germline V and J ends were trimmed by 5 bases and 5 bases, with 16 bases remaining between them. The germline CDR1 and CDR2 sequences are LNHDA and SQIVND (reference sequence). CDR3 length: 16 residues. CDR3 residues: CASSRKQAKNNSPLHF. DNA of the CDR3: TGTGCCAGTAGTCGAAAACAGGCAAAGAATAATTCACCCCTCCACTTT.

The chain carries TRBV6-2 or TRBV6-3 and TRBJ1-1; D is possibly TRBD1 (5 bases). V was clipped by 2 bases and J by 1 base, with 5 bases between them. Germline V gives CDR1 MNHEY, CDR2 SVGEGT. The CDR3 is made up of 13 amino acids. The CDR3 reads CASSYQGNTEAFF. Here the CDR3 DNA reads TGTGCCAGCAGTTACCAGGGGAACACTGAAGCTTTCTTT.

The CDR3 nucleotides read TGTGCCAGCACCGACAGGCGAGCCCTCAGCTCCTACAATGAGCAGTTCTTC. It yields the protein CASTDRRALSSYNEQFF. The rearrangement joins TRBV2 to TRBJ2-1, with D possibly being TRBD1 (6 bases). CDR3 length: 17 residues. Trimming left V 7 bases short and J 0 bases short, with 19 bases between. Germline V CDR1 and CDR2: SNHLY, FYNNEI.

The chain uses TRBV14 and TRBJ2-5; D ambiguous. Germline V gene sequence: CDR1 SGHDN, CDR2 FVKESK. The CDR3 has 14 residues. The germline V and J ends were trimmed by 4 bases and 1 base, with 10 bases remaining between them. CDR3 sequence: CASSPKLGQETQYF. The CDR3 coding sequence is TGTGCCAGCAGCCCAAAGCTCGGCCAAGAGACCCAGTACTTC.

The chain links TRBV4-1 to TRBJ2-7; the match to TRBD1 covers 7 bases. The trim removed 0 bases at V and 3 bases at J, leaving 5 bases unmatched. This CDR3 is built from 15 residues. In germline, CDR1 is MGHRA, CDR2 YSYEKL. Here the CDR3 reads CASSQDRDSYYEQYF. As DNA, the CDR3 is TGCGCCAGCAGCCAAGATAGGGACAGCTACTACGAGCAGTACTTC.

The chain links TRBV28 to TRBJ1-6, with TRBD1 as a possible D gene (6 bases). The V gene lost 6 bases and the J gene lost 13 bases, with 19 bases spanning the gap. Germline lookup yields CDR1 MDHEN and CDR2 SYDVKM. This CDR3 contains 14 residues. CDR3 in DNA: TGTGCCAGCAGGCTCCCACAGGGACCCCAGCCCCTCCACTTT. Its translation: CASRLPQGPQPLHF.

The chain links TRBV28 to TRBJ1-1, with 9 positions matching TRBD1. The CDR3 is made up of 14 amino acids. The V gene end was trimmed by 4 bases and the J gene end by 4 bases; junction bases not matched to a gene: 4. The germline V gene has CDR1 MDHEN and CDR2 SYDVKM. The CDR3 sequence: CASSWGTGSTEAFF. The CDR3, as DNA: TGTGCCAGCAGTTGGGGGACAGGGAGCACTGAAGCTTTCTTT.

This rearrangement joins TRBV27 to TRBJ1-6, with D possibly TRBD1 on 5 matching bases. Germline-derived CDR1 and CDR2 are MNHEY and SMNVEV (reference sequence). CDR3 size: 16 residues. The germline V and J ends were trimmed by 1 base and 7 bases, with 14 bases remaining between them. The chain's CDR3 is CASSLFVGPGNSPLHF. DNA of the CDR3: TGTGCCAGCAGTTTATTTGTAGGGCCAGGGAATTCACCCCTCCACTTT.

The V call is TRBV3-1 (or the pseudogene TRBV3-2), the J call TRBJ1-2, with D uncertain. The CDR3 is made up of 14 amino acids. Trimming took off 2 bases at V and 6 bases at J, with 13 bases between the two ends. The germline V gene encodes CDR1 LGHDT and CDR2 YNNKEL (reference sequence). The CDR3 DNA is TGTGCCAGCAGCCAACCGCCCCAGATCAATGGCTACACCTTC. Encoded protein: CASSQPPQINGYTF.

V is TRBV15 and J is TRBJ1-1, with TRBD1 as a possible D gene (5 bases). The CDR3 is 14 residues long. V lost 8 bases and J 0 bases, leaving 13 bases between the germline ends. CDR1 LNHNV and CDR2 YYDKDF come from the germline V gene (reference sequence). The CDR3 DNA reads as TGTGCCACCGGACCGGGGGGAATGAACACTGAAGCTTTCTTT. Translated, it gives CATGPGGMNTEAFF.

CDR3 amino acids: CAWEQARNTEAFF. The CDR3 DNA follows: TGTGCCTGGGAACAGGCGAGGAACACTGAAGCTTTCTTT. The J gene is TRBJ1-1, the V gene TRBV30, with a possible D match to TRBD1 (5 bases). From germline, CDR1 is GTSNPN and CDR2 SVGIG (reference sequence). This CDR3 comprises 13 residues. Trimming cost V 5 bases and J 1 base, with 11 bases left between them.

The chain couples TRBV7-9 to TRBJ1-1; D possibly corresponds to TRBD1 (6 bases). V shed 5 bases and J shed 1 base, with 8 bases lying between them. CDR1 and CDR2 (germline): SEHNR, FQNEAQ (reference sequence). CDR3 length: 13 amino acids. The CDR3 region is CASSATGNTEAFF. DNA for the CDR3: TGTGCCAGCAGCGCGACAGGGAACACTGAAGCTTTCTTT.

V is TRBV12-5 and J is TRBJ1-5, with D possibly being TRBD1 (5 bases). This CDR3 contains 16 residues. The V and J ends lost 0 bases and 7 bases respectively, with 16 bases between them. In germline, CDR1 is LGHNT, CDR2 FRNRAP. In DNA form, the CDR3 reads TGTGCTAGTGGTTTGGTACTGCAGGGAAGAAAACAGCCCCAGCATTTT. Its protein is CASGLVLQGRKQPQHF.

The rearrangement uses TRBV7-9 and TRBJ1-2, with 7 bases that match TRBD1. Germline V gene data show CDR1 as SEHNR and CDR2 as FQNEAQ (reference sequence). The CDR3 runs to 14 residues. The V and J ends lost 4 bases and 8 bases, in that order; junction bases with no gene match: 10. CDR3 in amino acids: CASSSERQGGGYTF. CDR3 nucleotide sequence: TGTGCCAGCAGCTCCGAGCGACAGGGAGGCGGCTACACCTTC.

The gene calls are TRBV29-1 and TRBJ2-2; D might be TRBD2 (5 bases). Trimming left V 6 bases short and J 3 bases short, with 8 bases between. Looked up from germline, CDR1 is SQVTM and CDR2 is ANQGSEA. There are 12 residues in the CDR3. The CDR3 DNA reads TGCAGCGTCGCGGGTTACACCGGGGAGCTGTTTTTT. Protein: CSVAGYTGELFF.

The rearrangement joins TRBV27 to TRBJ2-5, with 7 bases that match TRBD1. This CDR3 comprises 14 residues. V trimming: 4 bases; J trimming: 5 bases; junction bases outside the gene matches: 7. The germline V gene encodes CDR1 MNHEY and CDR2 SMNVEV (reference sequence). CDR3 DNA sequence: TGTGCCAGCAGTTATTACAGGGGCGGGGAGACCCAGTACTTC. It yields the protein CASSYYRGGETQYF.

The gene calls are TRBV5-1 and TRBJ1-4; TRBD1 matches at 9 bases. This CDR3 spans 15 amino acids. Germline V gives CDR1 SGHRS, CDR2 YFSETQ. The V gene end was trimmed by 0 bases and the J gene end by 7 bases; junction bases not matched to a gene: 4. The chain's CDR3 is CASSLVGQGAEKLFF. The CDR3 coding sequence is TGCGCCAGCAGCTTGGTGGGACAGGGTGCTGAAAAACTGTTTTTT.

This clone has a single count. The chain recombines TRBV29-1 with TRBJ2-5; TRBD2 matches at 13 bases. Germline V lookup: CDR1 SQVTM, CDR2 ANQGSEA. The CDR3 totals 15 residues. Trimming at V came to 8 bases and at J to 1 base, leaving 7 bases not matched to a gene. The CDR3 DNA reads TGCAGCACTTGGACTAGCGGGGGACCCCAAGAGACCCAGTACTTC. Residues: CSTWTSGGPQETQYF.

J is TRBJ1-4 and V is TRBV15; 10 bases agree with TRBD1. Germline trimming cut 0 bases from V and 5 bases from J; bases unmatched to any gene: 21. This CDR3 is built from 22 residues. Germline V gene sequence: CDR1 LNHNV, CDR2 YYDKDF (reference sequence). CDR3 sequence reads: CATSRDLGARDRGSSHNEKLFF. CDR3 nucleotides: TGTGCCACCAGCAGAGATCTCGGGGCTCGGGACAGGGGTTCGAGTCACAATGAAAAACTGTTTTTT. The whole variable domain, filled in from reference TRBV15 and TRBJ1-4, reads DAMVIQNPRYQVTQFGKPVTLSCSQTLNHNVMYWYQQKSSQAPKLLFHYYDKDFNNEADTPDNFQSRRPNTSFCFLDIRSPGLGDTAMYLCATSRDLGARDRGSSHNEKLFFGSGTQLSVL.

The chain uses TRBV29-1 and TRBJ2-6; D unclear. This CDR3 has 13 amino acids. Deletions cut 6 bases from V and 0 bases from J, with 6 bases between. CDR1 is SQVTM and CDR2 is ANQGSEA in the germline V gene. Here the CDR3 DNA reads TGCAGCGTGTATAGCTCTGGGGCCAACGTCCTGACTTTC. This translates into CSVYSSGANVLTF.

This chain links TRBV27 with TRBJ1-2, with 9 bases aligning to TRBD1. This CDR3 is 14 amino acids long. J gave up 2 bases and V 6 bases, and 4 bases lay outside the gene matches. Germline loops: CDR1 MNHEY, CDR2 SMNVEV (reference sequence). The CDR3 loop reads CASRATGGNYGYTF. For the CDR3, the DNA is TGTGCCAGCAGAGCGACAGGGGGGAACTATGGCTACACCTTC.

The rearrangement uses TRBV24-1 and TRBJ2-2; D not resolved. CDR1 is KGHDR and CDR2 is SFDVKD in the germline V gene. Between the trimmed V and J ends, which lost 3 bases and 1 base, there was a span of 8 bases. The CDR3 consists of 15 residues. The CDR3 sequence is CATSDPILNTGELFF. In DNA, the CDR3 is TGTGCCACCAGTGATCCTATTTTGAACACCGGGGAGCTGTTTTTT.

This clone was detected only once. CDR3 in DNA: TGTGCCAGCAGCATGGGACTAGCGGGGACCTACGAGCAGTACTTC. Amino acid sequence: CASSMGLAGTYEQYF. This chain joins TRBV7-9 and TRBJ2-7; 13 bases line up with TRBD2. The CDR3 has 15 residues. In germline, CDR1 is SEHNR, CDR2 FQNEAQ (reference sequence). V lost 5 bases, J lost 2 bases, and 3 bases stayed unmatched. The whole variable domain, filled in from reference TRBV7-9 and TRBJ2-7, reads DTGVSQNPRHKITKRGQNVTFRCDPISEHNRLYWYRQTLGQGPEFLTYFQNEAQLEKSRLLSDRFSAERPKGSFSTLEIQRTEQGDSAMYLCASSMGLAGTYEQYFGPGTRLTVT.

V is TRBV27 and J is TRBJ1-1; maybe TRBD1 (6 bases). V lost 5 bases and J 2 bases, leaving 15 bases between the germline ends. The CDR3 has 15 residues. The V gene's germline CDR1 is MNHEY and CDR2 SMNVEV (reference sequence). Here the CDR3 reads CASSMDRNKNTEAFF. For the CDR3, the DNA is TGTGCCAGCAGTATGGACAGAAATAAAAACACTGAAGCTTTCTTT.